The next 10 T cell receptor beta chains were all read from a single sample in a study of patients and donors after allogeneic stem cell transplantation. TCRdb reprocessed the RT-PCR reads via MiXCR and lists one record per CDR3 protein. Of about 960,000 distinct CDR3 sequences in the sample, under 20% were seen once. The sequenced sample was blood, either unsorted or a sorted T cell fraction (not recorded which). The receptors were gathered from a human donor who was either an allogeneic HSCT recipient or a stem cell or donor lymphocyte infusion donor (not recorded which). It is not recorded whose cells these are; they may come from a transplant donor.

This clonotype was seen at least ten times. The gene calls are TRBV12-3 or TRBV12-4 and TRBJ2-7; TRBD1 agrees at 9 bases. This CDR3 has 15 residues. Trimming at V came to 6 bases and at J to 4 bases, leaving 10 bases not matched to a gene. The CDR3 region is CASRDSGQGKYEQYF. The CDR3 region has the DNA TGTGCCAGCAGGGATAGTGGACAGGGGAAATACGAGCAGTACTTC.

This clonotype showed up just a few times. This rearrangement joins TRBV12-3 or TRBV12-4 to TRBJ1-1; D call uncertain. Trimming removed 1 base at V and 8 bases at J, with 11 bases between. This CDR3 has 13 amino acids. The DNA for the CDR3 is TGTGCCAGCAGTTTAGATCGGATTCGGGAAGCTTTCTTT. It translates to CASSLDRIREAFF.

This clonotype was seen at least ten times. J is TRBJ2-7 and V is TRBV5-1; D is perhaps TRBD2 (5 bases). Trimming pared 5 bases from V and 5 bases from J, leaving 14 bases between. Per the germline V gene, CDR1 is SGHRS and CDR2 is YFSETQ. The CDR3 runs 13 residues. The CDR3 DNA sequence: TGCGCCAGCAGAGCGGCTAGCATCCACGAGCAGTACTTC. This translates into CASRAASIHEQYF.

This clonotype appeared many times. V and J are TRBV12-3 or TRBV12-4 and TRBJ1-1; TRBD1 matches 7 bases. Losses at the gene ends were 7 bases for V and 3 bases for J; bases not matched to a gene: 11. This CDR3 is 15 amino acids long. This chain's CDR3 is CASTPTGSGDTEAFF. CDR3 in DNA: TGTGCCAGCACCCCGACAGGGAGTGGGGACACTGAAGCTTTCTTT.

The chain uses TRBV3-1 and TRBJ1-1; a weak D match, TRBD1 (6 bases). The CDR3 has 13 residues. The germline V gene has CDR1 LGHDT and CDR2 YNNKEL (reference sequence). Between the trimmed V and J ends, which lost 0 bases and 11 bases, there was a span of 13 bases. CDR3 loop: CASSQDLWGAAFF. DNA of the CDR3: TGTGCCAGCAGCCAAGATCTATGGGGGGCGGCTTTCTTT.

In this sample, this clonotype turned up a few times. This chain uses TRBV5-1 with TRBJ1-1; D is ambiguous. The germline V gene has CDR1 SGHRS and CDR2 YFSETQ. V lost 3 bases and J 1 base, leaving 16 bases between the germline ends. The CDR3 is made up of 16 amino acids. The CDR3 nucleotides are TGCGCCAGCAGCTCACGATTATCGAGTCGGAACACTGAAGCTTTCTTT. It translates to CASSSRLSSRNTEAFF.

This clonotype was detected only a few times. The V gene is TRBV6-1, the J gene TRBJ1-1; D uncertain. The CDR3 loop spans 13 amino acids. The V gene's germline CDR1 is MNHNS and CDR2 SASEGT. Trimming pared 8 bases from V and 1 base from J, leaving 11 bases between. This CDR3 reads CASSRAWNTEAFF. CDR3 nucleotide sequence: TGTGCCAGCTCTCGGGCCTGGAACACTGAAGCTTTCTTT.

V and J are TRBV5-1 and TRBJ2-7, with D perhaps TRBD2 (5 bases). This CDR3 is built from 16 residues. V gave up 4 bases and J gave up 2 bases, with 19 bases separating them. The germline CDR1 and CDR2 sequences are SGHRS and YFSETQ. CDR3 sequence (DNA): TGCGCCAGCAGCCCCCCGGGGTGGCGGTCCCCCTACGAGCAGTACTTC. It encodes CASSPPGWRSPYEQYF. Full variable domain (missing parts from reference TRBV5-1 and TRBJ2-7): KAGVTQTPRYLIKTRGQQVTLSCSPISGHRSVSWYQQTPGQGLQFLFEYFSETQRNKGNFPGRFSGRQFSNSRSEMNVSTLELGDSALYLCASSPPGWRSPYEQYFGPGTRLTVT.

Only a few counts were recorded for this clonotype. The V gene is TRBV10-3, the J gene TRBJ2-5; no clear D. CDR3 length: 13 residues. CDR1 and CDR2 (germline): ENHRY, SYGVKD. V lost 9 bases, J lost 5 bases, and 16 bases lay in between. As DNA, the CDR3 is TGTGCCATGGCAGATGGAGTAGGCGAGACCCAGTACTTC. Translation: CAMADGVGETQYF.

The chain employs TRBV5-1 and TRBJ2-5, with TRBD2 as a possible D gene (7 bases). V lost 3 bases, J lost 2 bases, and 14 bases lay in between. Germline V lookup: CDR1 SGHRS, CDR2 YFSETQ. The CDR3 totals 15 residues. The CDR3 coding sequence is TGCGCCAGCAGCTCCCTGGGGGGGGCTCAAGAGACCCAGTACTTC. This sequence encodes CASSSLGGAQETQYF.